These 15 T cell receptor beta chains were sequenced from one sample in a study of blood T cell repertoires in COVID-19. Clones were sequenced by immunoSEQ multiplex PCR, and TCRdb holds only the in-frame ones, with some missing. The sample lists about 430,000 clones, 80% to 90% occurring once. Sequenced sample: PBMCs or T cells enriched from blood (not recorded which). The receptor set was obtained from a man younger than 45 who had recovered from COVID-19.

The chain is built from TRBV6-6 and TRBJ2-1; tentative D call: TRBD2 (6 bases). The germline gives CDR1 MNHNY, CDR2 SVGAGI (reference sequence). The CDR3 totals 13 residues. V gave up 5 bases and J gave up 6 bases, with 11 bases separating them. The CDR3 loop is CASSGSGANEQFF. CDR3 sequence (DNA): TGTGCCAGCAGTGGTAGCGGCGCCAATGAGCAGTTCTTC.

This clone was seen once. The rearrangement uses TRBV6-5 and TRBJ2-7; tentatively, D is TRBD2 (6 bases). CDR1 and CDR2 (germline): MNHEY, SVGAGI. The CDR3 is 14 residues long. Deletions cut 7 bases from V and 5 bases from J, with 18 bases between. The CDR3 protein is CASTQRAGSHEQYF. CDR3 nucleotides: TGTGCCAGCACCCAAAGGGCGGGGAGCCACGAGCAGTACTTC.

The V and J genes are TRBV2 and TRBJ2-3, with a possible D match to TRBD2 (6 bases). Germline V gives CDR1 SNHLY, CDR2 FYNNEI. The V end was cut by 2 bases, the J end by 0 bases, with 15 bases between. CDR3 length: 17 amino acids. CDR3 nucleotides: TGTGCCAGCAGTGAACAGTCACTGCGGGACAGCACAGATACGCAGTATTTT. Translating gives CASSEQSLRDSTDTQYF.

The chain combines TRBV9 with TRBJ2-6, with 7 bases lining up with TRBD2. This CDR3 has 20 amino acids. The V segment lost 3 bases and the J segment 0 bases; nucleotides outside the gene matches: 15. The germline CDR1 and CDR2 sequences are SGDLS and YYNGEE. The CDR3 is CASSGRGGTMFGSGANVLTF. The DNA of the CDR3 is TGTGCCAGCAGCGGCCGGGGAGGGACTATGTTTGGCTCTGGGGCCAACGTCCTGACTTTC. The full variable domain, its missing parts supplied by reference TRBV9 and TRBJ2-6, is DSGVTQTPKHLITATGQRVTLRCSPRSGDLSVYWYQQSLDQGLQFLIQYYNGEERAKGNILERFSAQQFPDLHSELNLSSLELGDSALYFCASSGRGGTMFGSGANVLTFGAGSRLTVL.

In this sample, this clone turned up a few times. The chain joins TRBV4-2 to TRBJ2-7; TRBD1 matches 9 bases. The CDR3 is 14 amino acids. Germline V gene lookup returns CDR1 LGHNA and CDR2 YNFKEQ. V dropped 4 bases and J dropped 3; count of bases not matched to a gene: 4. CDR3 protein: CASSPRTGDYEQYF. CDR3 nucleotide sequence: TGTGCCAGCAGCCCTCGGACAGGGGACTACGAGCAGTACTTC.

The chain recombines TRBV4-1 with TRBJ2-7, with a weak D call TRBD2 (5 bases). The ends were cut back, 0 bases at V and 0 bases at J, with 15 bases in the middle. CDR1 MGHRA and CDR2 YSYEKL come from the germline V gene. This CDR3 is 17 amino acids long. CDR3: CASSQDGRSGSSYEQYF. CDR3 nucleotides: TGCGCCAGCAGCCAAGATGGCCGCAGCGGCAGCTCCTACGAGCAGTACTTC.

This chain connects TRBV11-2 to TRBJ1-2; 8 bases are a match to TRBD1. In germline, CDR1 is SGHAT, CDR2 FQNNGV. With 3 bases clipped from V and 6 bases from J, the junction kept 6 bases outside the gene matches. The CDR3 extends over 14 amino acids. CDR3 protein: CASSFQGASDGYTF. CDR3 bases: TGTGCCAGCAGCTTTCAGGGGGCTAGCGATGGCTACACCTTC.

V gene TRBV5-5 combines with J gene TRBJ1-1; 9 bases map to TRBD1. The CDR3 spans 13 residues. CDR1 and CDR2 (germline): SGHKS, YYEKEE (reference sequence). V trimming: 5 bases; J trimming: 10 bases; junction bases outside the gene matches: 9. The CDR3 loop reads CASRAPGQGRAFF. The CDR3 nucleotides read TGTGCCAGCAGGGCTCCGGGACAGGGCCGAGCTTTCTTT.

In this sample, this clone turned up once. This chain connects TRBV19 to TRBJ2-5, with TRBD1 identical over 10 bases. There are 18 residues in the CDR3. Germline V CDR1 and CDR2: LNHDA, SQIVND (reference sequence). V was pared by 5 bases and J by 2 bases, with 14 bases of the junction left unmatched. The CDR3 spells CASSPPGQGFFGQETQYF. CDR3 in DNA: TGTGCCAGTAGTCCGCCGGGACAGGGGTTCTTTGGGCAAGAGACCCAGTACTTC. Using reference TRBV19 and TRBJ2-5 for the parts outside the CDR3, the full variable domain is DGGITQSPKYLFRKEGQNVTLSCEQNLNHDAMYWYRQDPGQGLRLIYYSQIVNDFQKGDIAEGYSVSREKKESFPLTVTSAQKNPTAFYLCASSPPGQGFFGQETQYFGPGTRLLVL.

This clone was observed a handful of times. The CDR3 is CASSPGQGSDGYTF. CDR3 nucleotides: TGTGCCAGCTCACCCGGACAGGGTTCGGATGGCTACACCTTC. The genes are TRBV18 and TRBJ1-2, with 8 bases fitting TRBD1. Germline values: CDR1 KGHSH, CDR2 LQKENI. After removal of 3 bases from V and 6 bases from J, the junction contained 6 bases not matched to a gene. CDR3 length: 14 amino acids.

The rearrangement links TRBV28 to TRBJ2-7; 7 positions match TRBD2. The CDR3 is 15 amino acids. Trimming cost V 8 bases and J 1 base; bases outside gene matches: 11. From germline, CDR1 is MDHEN and CDR2 SYDVKM. This chain's CDR3 is CASGLGAGESYEQYF. The CDR3 nucleotides are TGTGCCAGCGGGCTCGGGGCGGGAGAATCCTACGAGCAGTACTTC. Full variable domain (remainder filled in from reference TRBV28 and TRBJ2-7): DVKVTQSSRYLVKRTGEKVFLECVQDMDHENMFWYRQDPGLGLRLIYFSYDVKMKEKGDIPEGYSVSREKKERFSLILESASTNQTSMYLCASGLGAGESYEQYFGPGTRLTVT.

The V call is TRBV6-5, the J call TRBJ2-1; 9 positions agree with TRBD2. There are 15 residues in the CDR3. V lost 6 bases to trimming and J lost 4 bases; unmatched junction nucleotides: 7. The germline CDR1 and CDR2 sequences are MNHEY and SVGAGI. The CDR3 loop reads CASRPNSGSYNEQFF. The CDR3 bases are TGTGCCAGCAGACCCAATAGCGGGAGTTACAATGAGCAGTTCTTC.

This clone was observed a single time. The chain joins TRBV10-1 to TRBJ2-7, with a weak D call TRBD1 (6 bases). V was cut by 3 bases and J by 4 bases, with 10 bases left in between. CDR1 is WNHNN, CDR2 SYGVQD, per germline (reference sequence). The CDR3 covers 13 residues. This chain's CDR3 is CASSEAGDYEQYF. The CDR3 DNA reads as TGCGCCAGCAGTGAAGCAGGGGATTACGAGCAGTACTTC.

This chain links TRBV7-2 with TRBJ1-4; 7 bases match TRBD1. Trimming cost V 5 bases and J 10 bases; bases outside gene matches: 13. The CDR3 totals 15 residues. Per germline, CDR1 SGHTA and CDR2 FQGNSA. CDR3 sequence reads: CASSTNRGGTGKLFF. The CDR3 coding sequence is TGTGCCAGCAGCACGAACAGGGGTGGAACAGGAAAACTGTTTTTT.

The chain carries TRBV4-1 and TRBJ1-2, with D possibly matching TRBD1 (5 bases). This CDR3 has 14 residues. The germline V gene encodes CDR1 MGHRA and CDR2 YSYEKL. Trimming stripped 2 bases from V and 4 bases from J, with 11 bases between. CDR3 in amino acids: CASSQSGVAYGYTF. In nucleotides, the CDR3 is TGCGCCAGCAGCCAATCGGGGGTGGCCTATGGCTACACCTTC.